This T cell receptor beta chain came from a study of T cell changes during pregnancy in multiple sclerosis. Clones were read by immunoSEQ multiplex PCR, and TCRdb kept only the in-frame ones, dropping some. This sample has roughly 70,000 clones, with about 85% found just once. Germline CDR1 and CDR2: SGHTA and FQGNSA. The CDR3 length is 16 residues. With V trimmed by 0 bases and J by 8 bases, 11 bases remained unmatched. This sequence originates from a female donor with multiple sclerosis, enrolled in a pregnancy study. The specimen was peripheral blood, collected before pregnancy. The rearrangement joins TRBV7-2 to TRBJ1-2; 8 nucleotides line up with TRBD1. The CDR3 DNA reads TGTGCCAGCAGCTTAGCCGGCACGCAGGGGGCGCACGGCTACACCTTC. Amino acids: CASSLAGTQGAHGYTF.